The 18 T cell receptor beta chains in this list originate from one sample, sequenced in a study of CD8+ T cells in alopecia areata. Described treatment: oral pan-JAK inhibitor, 5-10 mg twice daily. Sequencing relied on a cDNA template that was reverse transcribed from extracted RNA. Sequencing used immunoSEQ multiplex PCR; TCRdb keeps in-frame clones, though not all of them. The sample has roughly 250,000 clones, roughly 63% seen once; the top ten hold about 0.88%. Sequencing used CD4+ T cells sorted from blood, obtained around week 53, from a patient treated with tofacitinib. The receptors originated from a human donor with alopecia areata.

This clone has just a few counts. The V and J genes are TRBV29-1 and TRBJ2-3, with D possibly TRBD2 on 5 matching bases. The ends were cut back, 4 bases at V and 8 bases at J, with 13 bases in the middle. This CDR3 contains 12 residues. Germline-derived CDR1 and CDR2 are SQVTM and ANQGSEA. As DNA, the CDR3 is TGCAGCGTTGGAAATTCCAGCGGTACGCAGTATTTT. Amino acid sequence: CSVGNSSGTQYF.

The chain recombines TRBV7-2 with TRBJ2-6; maybe TRBD1 (6 bases). The CDR3 sequence is 18 residues long. Germline V gives CDR1 SGHTA, CDR2 FQGNSA. V gave up 5 bases and J gave up 0 bases, with 17 bases separating them. CDR3 in DNA: TGTGCCAGCAGCAGACGGACAGTTGGTGTCTCTGGGGCCAACGTCCTGACTTTC. This encodes CASSRRTVGVSGANVLTF.

This clone was found a few times. The rearrangement uses TRBV11-2 and TRBJ2-1; 12 nucleotides agree with TRBD1. Unmatched junction bases numbered 10, after V lost 4 bases and J lost 9 bases. Germline values: CDR1 SGHAT, CDR2 FQNNGV. This CDR3 region has 16 residues. DNA of the CDR3: TGTGCCAGCAGCTCCCTCCGGGACAGGGGGCCCGGTGAGCAGTTCTTC. It yields the protein CASSSLRDRGPGEQFF.

This clone came up a few times. V is TRBV2 and J is TRBJ2-7; 8 nucleotides agree with TRBD1. CDR1 and CDR2 (germline): SNHLY, FYNNEI. The CDR3 consists of 13 residues. The ends lost 6 bases at V and 0 bases at J; junction bases unmatched: 1. CDR3 nucleotides: TGTGCCAGCAGACAGGGGGGCTCCTACGAGCAGTACTTC. Encoded protein: CASRQGGSYEQYF.

The chain uses TRBV30 and TRBJ2-7; D possibly uses TRBD1 or TRBD2 (6 bases each). V gave up 0 bases and J gave up 6 bases, with 15 bases separating them. CDR1 is GTSNPN, CDR2 SVGIG, per germline (reference sequence). This CDR3 is built from 14 residues. The CDR3 spells CAWSVMDRAGEQYF. The CDR3 bases are TGTGCCTGGAGTGTAATGGACAGAGCGGGCGAGCAGTACTTC.

The chain employs TRBV19 and TRBJ2-7, with a possible D match to TRBD1 (5 bases). Trimming cost V 5 bases and J 5 bases, with 13 bases left between them. Germline CDR1 reads LNHDA; CDR2 reads SQIVND (reference sequence). This CDR3 contains 13 residues. The CDR3 reads CASSHQGANEQYF. The CDR3 nucleotides are TGTGCCAGTAGTCACCAGGGTGCAAACGAGCAGTACTTC.

The chain couples TRBV30 to TRBJ1-5; the D is unclear. The V end was cut by 3 bases, the J end by 3 bases, with 12 bases between. The V gene's germline CDR1 is GTSNPN and CDR2 SVGIG (reference sequence). The CDR3 sequence is 14 residues long. This CDR3 reads CAWSEDRYNQPQHF. The CDR3 coding sequence is TGTGCCTGGAGCGAGGACCGTTACAATCAGCCCCAGCATTTT.

The V gene is TRBV6-5, the J gene TRBJ1-6; 7 bases map to TRBD1. Trimming took 4 bases from V and 14 from J; bases not matched to a gene: 11. CDR1 is MNHEY and CDR2 is SVGAGI in the germline V gene. This CDR3 is 14 amino acids long. The DNA of the CDR3 is TGTGCCAGCAGTTCCATACAGGGGCCTGGATCCCTCCACTTT. This codes for CASSSIQGPGSLHF.

This chain connects TRBV29-1 to TRBJ2-2, with TRBD1 matching over 8 bases. This CDR3 region has 13 residues. Germline V CDR1 and CDR2: SQVTM, ANQGSEA. Trimming at V came to 5 bases and at J to 4 bases, leaving 3 bases not matched to a gene. CDR3 DNA: TGCAGCGTTTCAGGGGGCTTCACCGGGGAGCTGTTTTTT. Its protein product is CSVSGGFTGELFF.

V usage is TRBV23-1 and J usage is TRBJ2-5; possible D gene TRBD1, 6 bases. TRBV23-1 is noted as an ORF with a role that remains uncertain. Trimming cost V 6 bases and J 4 bases, with 15 bases left between them. The CDR3 runs to 14 residues. CDR3 in amino acids: CASSQPGQRETQYF. In DNA, the CDR3 is TGCGCCAGCAGCCAGCCCGGACAGCGAGAGACCCAGTACTTC.

This clone turned up a few times. The chain is built from TRBV5-1 and TRBJ2-5; TRBD2 might be the D (5 bases). This CDR3 region has 15 residues. The ends were cut back, 4 bases at V and 3 bases at J, with 16 bases in the middle. CDR1 is SGHRS and CDR2 is YFSETQ in the germline V gene. CDR3 in amino acids: CASSRVPSGEETQYF. CDR3 nucleotides: TGCGCCAGCAGCCGTGTTCCTTCCGGGGAAGAGACCCAGTACTTC. Supplemented by reference TRBV5-1 and TRBJ2-5, the full variable domain reads KAGVTQTPRYLIKTRGQQVTLSCSPISGHRSVSWYQQTPGQGLQFLFEYFSETQRNKGNFPGRFSGRQFSNSRSEMNVSTLELGDSALYLCASSRVPSGEETQYFGPGTRLLVL.

This clone has more than one count but fewer than ten. The V call is TRBV29-1, the J call TRBJ2-2; no firm D call. Germline V gene lookup returns CDR1 SQVTM and CDR2 ANQGSEA. Trimming left V 1 base short and J 5 bases short, with 5 bases between. The CDR3 spans 12 residues. The CDR3 loop is CSVEAYTGELFF. The CDR3 DNA reads TGCAGCGTTGAAGCGTATACCGGGGAGCTGTTTTTT.

This clone was seen a handful of times. V usage is TRBV2 and J usage is TRBJ2-5; no clear D. This CDR3 has 9 amino acids. V was clipped by 8 bases and J by 4 bases, with 2 bases between them. Germline loops: CDR1 SNHLY, CDR2 FYNNEI. Here the CDR3 DNA reads TGTGCCAGCGGAGAGACCCAGTACTTC. It translates to CASGETQYF.

The V call is TRBV15, the J call TRBJ2-7; weak D call: TRBD2 (7 bases). Trimming left V 8 bases short and J 2 bases short, with 19 bases between. The CDR3 totals 15 residues. Germline-derived CDR1 and CDR2 are LNHNV and YYDKDF (reference sequence). This CDR3 is CATGDRRGLPYEQYF. The CDR3 DNA reads TGTGCCACCGGTGACAGGCGGGGGCTTCCCTACGAGCAGTACTTC.

This clone was seen a few times. The chain employs TRBV30 and TRBJ1-5; no firm D call. The length of the CDR3 is 14 residues. Trimming left V 2 bases short and J 0 bases short, with 8 bases between. The V gene's germline CDR1 is GTSNPN and CDR2 SVGIG (reference sequence). CDR3 in DNA: TGTGCCTGGAGTAAAGGACTTAGCAATCAGCCCCAGCATTTT. The encoded protein is CAWSKGLSNQPQHF.

The V call is TRBV9, the J call TRBJ2-3; D perhaps matches TRBD1 (6 bases). The CDR3 length is 20 residues. The germline V gene encodes CDR1 SGDLS and CDR2 YYNGEE. Trimming cost V 0 bases and J 2 bases, with 25 bases left between them. CDR3: CASSVVGGWPNEGFTDTQYF. The CDR3 coding sequence is TGTGCCAGCAGCGTAGTAGGGGGTTGGCCTAATGAAGGGTTCACAGATACGCAGTATTTT.

The gene calls are TRBV6-4 and TRBJ2-1, with TRBD2 as a possible D gene (7 bases). The CDR3 runs 13 residues. The ends were cut back, 5 bases at V and 9 bases at J, with 14 bases in the middle. CDR1 and CDR2 from the germline V gene are MRHNA and SNTAGT. CDR3 loop: CASSIDAGAEQFF. The CDR3 DNA sequence: TGTGCCAGCAGTATCGACGCGGGGGCTGAGCAGTTCTTC.

In this sample, this clone turned up a few times. The V and J genes are TRBV29-1 and TRBJ2-1, with D maybe TRBD1 (5 bases). Trimming took off 6 bases at V and 5 bases at J, with 14 bases between the two ends. Per the germline V gene, CDR1 is SQVTM and CDR2 is ANQGSEA. This CDR3 comprises 13 residues. The CDR3 reads CSVDGRAHNEQFF. CDR3 bases: TGCAGCGTCGACGGCAGGGCCCACAATGAGCAGTTCTTC.